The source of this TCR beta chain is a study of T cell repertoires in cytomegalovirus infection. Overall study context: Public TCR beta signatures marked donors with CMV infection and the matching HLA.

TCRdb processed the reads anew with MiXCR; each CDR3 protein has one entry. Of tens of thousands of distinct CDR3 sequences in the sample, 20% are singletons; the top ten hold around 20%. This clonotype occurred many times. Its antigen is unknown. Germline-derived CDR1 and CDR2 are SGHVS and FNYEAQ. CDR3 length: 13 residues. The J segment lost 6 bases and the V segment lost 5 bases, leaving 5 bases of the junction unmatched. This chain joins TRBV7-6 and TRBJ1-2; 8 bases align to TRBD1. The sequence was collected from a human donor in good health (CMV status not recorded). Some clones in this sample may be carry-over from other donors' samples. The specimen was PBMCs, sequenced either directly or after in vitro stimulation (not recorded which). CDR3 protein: CASSAGQGHGYTF. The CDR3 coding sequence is TGTGCCAGCAGCGCCGGACAGGGACATGGCTACACCTTC.